The 26 T cell receptor beta chains in this list originate from one sample, sequenced in a study of shared clonotypes between healthy human individuals. The protocol was immunoSEQ multiplex PCR, while the TCRdb copy is restricted to in-frame clones and leaves out a portion. The repertoire holds about 2 million clones, with 95% as singletons. The material sequenced was naive CD4+ T cells sorted from blood. Subset here: CD45RA+ positively selected. The receptors were sampled from a man aged 18 to 30 in good health.

This chain uses TRBV2 with TRBJ2-6; D call uncertain. CDR3 size: 16 residues. Germline CDR1 SNHLY, CDR2 FYNNEI. Trimming cost V 7 bases and J 0 bases, with 13 bases left between them. The CDR3 DNA reads as TGTGCCAGCACCTTGGAAAGGGACTCTGGGGCCAACGTCCTGACTTTC. Translating it yields CASTLERDSGANVLTF.

This clone turned up a few times. The chain recombines TRBV27 with TRBJ1-2; D perhaps matches TRBD1 (6 bases). There are 14 residues in the CDR3. Germline V lookup: CDR1 MNHEY, CDR2 SMNVEV (reference sequence). V lost 5 bases and J 4 bases, leaving 14 bases between the germline ends. The CDR3 nucleotides read TGTGCCAGCAGTCCACGACAGGCCTCCTATGGCTACACCTTC. Protein product: CASSPRQASYGYTF.

The genes are TRBV5-5 and TRBJ1-6; possible D gene TRBD1, 5 bases. This CDR3 is 15 amino acids long. Germline V CDR1 and CDR2: SGHKS, YYEKEE (reference sequence). V lost 4 bases, J lost 7 bases, and 15 bases lay in between. The CDR3 sequence: CASSRGQVDNSPLHF. CDR3 DNA: TGTGCCAGCAGCCGAGGACAAGTGGACAATTCACCCCTCCACTTT.

The chain links TRBV14 to TRBJ2-3; tentative D call: TRBD2 (6 bases). Germline CDR1 is SGHDN and CDR2 is FVKESK. The CDR3 runs 16 residues. V lost 0 bases and J lost 3, with 13 bases in between. The CDR3 protein is CASSQDFGGVTDTQYF. CDR3 nucleotides: TGTGCCAGCAGCCAAGATTTCGGCGGGGTAACAGATACGCAGTATTTT.

This sequence joins TRBV5-1 and TRBJ2-7, with D tentatively TRBD2 (5 bases). CDR3 length: 14 residues. Looked up from germline, CDR1 is SGHRS and CDR2 is YFSETQ. V was cut by 0 bases and J by 7 bases, with 14 bases left in between. The CDR3 sequence: CASSLAVLASEQYF. CDR3 in DNA: TGCGCCAGCAGCTTGGCCGTCTTAGCGAGTGAGCAGTACTTC.

The chain joins TRBV19 to TRBJ2-5; TRBD2 agrees at 10 bases. V trimming: 2 bases; J trimming: 5 bases; junction bases outside the gene matches: 5. Per germline, CDR1 LNHDA and CDR2 SQIVND (reference sequence). This CDR3 region has 15 residues. The CDR3 spells CASSIRLAGVETQYF. The CDR3 DNA reads as TGTGCCAGTAGTATAAGGCTAGCGGGAGTGGAGACCCAGTACTTC.

The chain combines TRBV4-1 with TRBJ2-1; no firm D call. The CDR3 loop spans 18 amino acids. The V end was cut by 0 bases, the J end by 7 bases, with 22 bases between. The germline V gene encodes CDR1 MGHRA and CDR2 YSYEKL. CDR3 sequence (DNA): TGCGCCAGCAGCCAAGATCTGGCACGGGTAAAGAACGGTAATGAGCAGTTCTTC. Translation gives CASSQDLARVKNGNEQFF.

This sequence joins TRBV6-1 and TRBJ1-1; D not certain. Trimming left V 0 bases short and J 0 bases short, with 11 bases between. The CDR3 sequence is 16 residues long. Germline CDR1 MNHNS, CDR2 SASEGT. The DNA for the CDR3 is TGTGCCAGCAGTGAAGCTCTTGGCAGGTTGAACACTGAAGCTTTCTTT. This gives the protein CASSEALGRLNTEAFF.

J is TRBJ2-3 and V is TRBV5-4, with 8 bases identical to TRBD1. Germline CDR1 SGHNT, CDR2 YYREEE (reference sequence). Losses at the gene ends were 5 bases for V and 1 base for J; bases not matched to a gene: 9. The CDR3 loop spans 16 amino acids. The CDR3 spells CASRPGGSFGTDTQYF. The CDR3 DNA is TGTGCCAGCAGGCCAGGGGGCAGTTTCGGCACAGATACGCAGTATTTT.

The chain combines TRBV4-1 with TRBJ1-1, with unresolved D. Per germline, CDR1 MGHRA and CDR2 YSYEKL. The CDR3 covers 16 residues. V lost 3 bases and J 0 bases, leaving 14 bases between the germline ends. CDR3 DNA sequence: TGCGCCAGCAGCCAGCGACGGCCTCCCATGAACACTGAAGCTTTCTTT. Translating it yields CASSQRRPPMNTEAFF.

The V call is TRBV10-3, the J call TRBJ1-1; maybe TRBD1 (6 bases). Trimming removed 4 bases at V and 4 bases at J, with 16 bases between. The CDR3 extends over 15 amino acids. Germline V gives CDR1 ENHRY, CDR2 SYGVKD. The DNA for the CDR3 is TGTGCCATCAGTGTGAAGGGGGATGGGGGCACTGAAGCTTTCTTT. Protein: CAISVKGDGGTEAFF.

The chain recombines TRBV6-7 with TRBJ2-1; D unclear. TRBV6-7 counts as an open reading frame of uncertain function. This CDR3 is 16 amino acids long. Between the trimmed V and J ends, which lost 0 bases and 0 bases, there was a span of 9 bases. CDR3 in amino acids: CASSYSGPSSYNEQFF. In nucleotides, the CDR3 is TGTGCCAGCAGTTACTCAGGACCCTCCTCCTACAATGAGCAGTTCTTC.

The chain links TRBV6-1 to TRBJ1-1, with 7 bases that match TRBD1. This CDR3 is 15 amino acids long. Unmatched junction bases numbered 5, after V lost 2 bases and J lost 2 bases. Germline V gives CDR1 MNHNS, CDR2 SASEGT. The CDR3 spells CASSERWTGNTEAFF. CDR3 nucleotides: TGTGCCAGCAGTGAAAGGTGGACAGGAAACACTGAAGCTTTCTTT.

The genes are TRBV11-2 and TRBJ1-5, with 9 bases lining up with TRBD1. The CDR3 extends over 14 amino acids. J lost 7 bases, V lost 3 bases, and 4 bases had no gene match. Germline CDR1 is SGHAT and CDR2 is FQNNGV. The CDR3 sequence is CASSLDRGGQPQHF. The CDR3 coding sequence is TGTGCCAGCAGCTTGGACAGGGGAGGACAGCCCCAGCATTTT.

J is TRBJ2-3 and V is TRBV9, with a tentative D call TRBD1 (6 bases). Germline CDR1 reads SGDLS; CDR2 reads YYNGEE. This CDR3 comprises 14 residues. Trimming left V 4 bases short and J 3 bases short, with 12 bases between. The CDR3 DNA sequence: TGTGCCAGCAGCTGGGGGCATCTTACAGATACGCAGTATTTT. This gives the protein CASSWGHLTDTQYF.

V and J are TRBV6-9 and TRBJ2-5, with D perhaps TRBD2 (6 bases). The germline V gene encodes CDR1 MNHGY and CDR2 SVAAGI. There are 13 residues in the CDR3. Trimming removed 1 base from V and 3 bases from J, with 6 bases in between. This chain's CDR3 is CASSYWGEETQYF. The CDR3 nucleotides are TGTGCCAGCAGTTATTGGGGGGAAGAGACCCAGTACTTC.

The chain joins TRBV4-1 to TRBJ2-2; a possible D gene is TRBD2 (5 bases). Germline loops: CDR1 MGHRA, CDR2 YSYEKL. The CDR3 length is 12 residues. With 5 bases removed from V and 6 bases from J, the gap between germline ends came to 7 bases. CDR3 bases: TGCGCCAGCAGCTGGACTGCCGGGGAGCTGTTTTTT. Amino acids: CASSWTAGELFF.

A word on this clone: The same CDR3 also results from other DNA sequences found in this sample. This sequence joins TRBV30 and TRBJ2-1; D might be TRBD2 (7 bases). Germline V gives CDR1 GTSNPN, CDR2 SVGIG (reference sequence). Trimming shortened V by 4 bases and J by 4 bases, and 11 bases separated the two germline ends. There are 13 residues in the CDR3. In nucleotides, the CDR3 is TGTGCCTGGATGGGGGGGGCTTACAATGAGCAGTTCTTC. Amino acids: CAWMGGAYNEQFF.

Here the CDR3 reads CASARQGAYEQYF. For the CDR3, the DNA is TGTGCCAGCGCCCGACAGGGTGCCTACGAGCAGTACTTC. The chain employs TRBV6-1 and TRBJ2-7; 7 bases agree with TRBD1. V was pared by 8 bases and J by 2 bases, with 6 bases of the junction left unmatched. Per germline, CDR1 MNHNS and CDR2 SASEGT. There are 13 residues in the CDR3.

Note on this clone: Additional DNA sequences in this sample encode the identical CDR3. This chain uses TRBV5-1 with TRBJ2-5; D is ambiguous. The CDR3 consists of 11 residues. Looked up from germline, CDR1 is SGHRS and CDR2 is YFSETQ. V was shortened by 4 bases and J by 2 bases, with 3 bases between the two germline ends. The CDR3: CASSAQETQYF. CDR3 nucleotide sequence: TGCGCCAGCAGCGCACAAGAGACCCAGTACTTC. The full variable domain, its missing parts supplied by reference TRBV5-1 and TRBJ2-5, is KAGVTQTPRYLIKTRGQQVTLSCSPISGHRSVSWYQQTPGQGLQFLFEYFSETQRNKGNFPGRFSGRQFSNSRSEMNVSTLELGDSALYLCASSAQETQYFGPGTRLLVL.

The chain carries TRBV7-6 and TRBJ2-1, with 13 bases lining up with TRBD2. The CDR3 contains 18 residues. CDR1 is SGHVS and CDR2 is FNYEAQ in the germline V gene. Germline trimming cut 2 bases from V and 2 bases from J; bases unmatched to any gene: 6. CDR3 in DNA: TGTGCCAGCAGCTTAACTAGCGGGAGGGCCAGGGCCTACAATGAGCAGTTCTTC. Its translation is CASSLTSGRARAYNEQFF.

The chain recombines TRBV5-1 with TRBJ2-7; D perhaps matches TRBD1 (6 bases). This CDR3 has 15 residues. Trimming removed 0 bases from V and 4 bases from J, with 14 bases in between. Germline CDR1 is SGHRS and CDR2 is YFSETQ. The CDR3 here is CASSLAAQGRYEQYF. The CDR3 bases are TGCGCCAGCAGCTTGGCGGCGCAGGGGCGTTACGAGCAGTACTTC.

J is TRBJ2-5 and V is TRBV6-1, with a possible D match to TRBD2 (6 bases). Deletions cut 7 bases from V and 3 bases from J, with 15 bases between. This CDR3 has 14 residues. Per the germline V gene, CDR1 is MNHNS and CDR2 is SASEGT. The CDR3 is CASTVRSGEETQYF. The CDR3 region has the DNA TGTGCCAGCACGGTACGTAGCGGAGAAGAGACCCAGTACTTC.

The chain has TRBV7-9 and TRBJ1-6; D call uncertain. The CDR3 runs 14 residues. Trimming removed 5 bases at V and 6 bases at J, with 11 bases between. From germline, CDR1 is SEHNR and CDR2 FQNEAQ (reference sequence). The CDR3, as DNA: TGTGCCAGCAGCACACGGGATCCTAATTCACCCCTCCACTTT. Translation: CASSTRDPNSPLHF.

This rearrangement joins TRBV9 to TRBJ2-3; the match to TRBD1 covers 11 bases. The CDR3 spans 15 residues. Per germline, CDR1 SGDLS and CDR2 YYNGEE. With 0 bases clipped from V and 4 bases from J, the junction kept 1 base outside the gene matches. CDR3 DNA: TGTGCCAGCAGCGTAGAGGGACAGGGGGCAGATACGCAGTATTTT. Amino acids: CASSVEGQGADTQYF.

The J gene is TRBJ1-5, the V gene TRBV10-3; D is unresolved. The germline gives CDR1 ENHRY, CDR2 SYGVKD. V was trimmed by 2 bases and J by 3 bases, leaving 8 bases between them. The CDR3 has 14 residues. The CDR3 protein is CAISETELNQPQHF. The CDR3, as DNA: TGTGCCATCAGTGAGACTGAACTCAATCAGCCCCAGCATTTT.